These 18 T cell receptor beta chains came from one sample sequenced in a study of blood T cell repertoires in COVID-19. Generated by immunoSEQ multiplex PCR, the TCRdb table keeps only in-frame clones and is missing some. In the table there are a few hundred thousand clones, about 88% of which are singletons. Sequenced: peripheral blood. All receptors come from a man between 60 and 75 years old who had recovered from COVID-19.

This sequence joins TRBV6-5 and TRBJ1-2; 7 nucleotides line up with TRBD1. After removal of 5 bases from V and 4 bases from J, the junction contained 10 bases not matched to a gene. Per the germline V gene, CDR1 is MNHEY and CDR2 is SVGAGI. The CDR3 has 15 amino acids. The chain's CDR3 is CASSTRDSSLYGYTF. For the CDR3, the DNA is TGTGCCAGCAGTACCCGGGACAGCTCCCTCTATGGCTACACCTTC.

The rearrangement uses TRBV4-1 and TRBJ2-3, with 9 bases aligning to TRBD2. The junction had 11 bases not matched to a gene; V was cut back by 0 bases and J by 4 bases. This CDR3 has 18 residues. Germline V gene sequence: CDR1 MGHRA, CDR2 YSYEKL. This CDR3 reads CASSQERMSGGLADTQYF. CDR3 bases: TGCGCCAGCAGCCAAGAACGGATGAGCGGGGGGTTAGCAGATACGCAGTATTTT.

The rearrangement joins TRBV5-6 to TRBJ1-1; weak D call: TRBD1 (6 bases). Germline CDR1 reads SGHDT; CDR2 reads YYEEEE. V lost 3 bases to trimming and J lost 2 bases, with 14 bases between them. CDR3 length: 15 residues. Written as DNA, the CDR3 is TGTGCCAGCAGCTCACAGGGTCACTCTAACACTGAAGCTTTCTTT. This encodes CASSSQGHSNTEAFF.

This clone was picked up a small number of times. The V and J genes are TRBV7-2 and TRBJ1-1; TRBD1 might be the D (5 bases). This CDR3 has 14 residues. Trimming removed 4 bases at V and 4 bases at J, with 13 bases between. CDR1 is SGHTA, CDR2 FQGNSA, per germline. CDR3 in amino acids: CASSSDQGFTEAFF. Written as DNA, the CDR3 is TGTGCCAGCAGCTCCGATCAGGGATTCACTGAAGCTTTCTTT.

This chain uses TRBV18 with TRBJ1-2; TRBD1 might be the D (6 bases). The CDR3 runs to 17 residues. Germline V gives CDR1 KGHSH, CDR2 LQKENI. V was shortened by 2 bases and J by 3 bases, with 19 bases between the two germline ends. The CDR3 here is CASSPDSRTGTHYGYTF. The DNA of the CDR3 is TGTGCCAGCTCACCAGACAGCCGCACAGGGACCCACTATGGCTACACCTTC.

The V gene is TRBV5-4, the J gene TRBJ1-3; D may be TRBD1 (6 bases). The V and J ends lost 4 bases and 3 bases respectively, with 23 bases between them. CDR3 length: 18 residues. CDR1 is SGHNT, CDR2 YYREEE, per germline (reference sequence). This chain's CDR3 is CASSPALDRPFDGNTIYF. CDR3 DNA: TGTGCCAGCAGCCCGGCCCTTGACAGGCCGTTCGATGGAAACACCATATATTTT.

This chain joins TRBV14 and TRBJ2-2; 7 bases line up with TRBD1. CDR3 length equals 16 residues. Germline CDR1 reads SGHDN; CDR2 reads FVKESK. V lost 1 base, J lost 5 bases, and 7 bases stayed unmatched. Written as DNA, the CDR3 is TGTGCCAGCAGCCAAGTCCTATCAGGGGGAACCGGGGAGCTGTTTTTT. Amino acid sequence: CASSQVLSGGTGELFF. Together with reference TRBV14 and TRBJ2-2, the CDR3 gives the full variable domain: EAGVTQFPSHSVIEKGQTVTLRCDPISGHDNLYWYRRVMGKEIKFLLHFVKESKQDESGMPNNRFLAERTGGTYSTLKVQPAELEDSGVYFCASSQVLSGGTGELFFGEGSRLTVL.

This clone has a single count. The chain uses TRBV7-9 and TRBJ1-1; a weak D match, TRBD1 (5 bases). Germline values: CDR1 SEHNR, CDR2 FQNEAQ (reference sequence). Trimming took 3 bases from V and 5 from J, leaving 13 bases between them. CDR3 length: 14 amino acids. The CDR3, as DNA: TGTGCCAGCAGCTTCAGGGAAGTGGAGACTGAAGCTTTCTTT. Protein product: CASSFREVETEAFF. The full variable domain, completed using reference TRBV7-9 and TRBJ1-1, is DTGVSQNPRHKITKRGQNVTFRCDPISEHNRLYWYRQTLGQGPEFLTYFQNEAQLEKSRLLSDRFSAERPKGSFSTLEIQRTEQGDSAMYLCASSFREVETEAFFGQGTRLTVV.

The chain couples TRBV29-1 to TRBJ1-2; 12 nucleotides agree with TRBD1. Germline values: CDR1 SQVTM, CDR2 ANQGSEA. There are 16 residues in the CDR3. Trimming at V came to 3 bases and at J to 4 bases, leaving 9 bases not matched to a gene. CDR3 nucleotide sequence: TGCAGCGTTGACCCACAGGGGACAGGGGGCTTCTATGGCTACACCTTC. Its translation: CSVDPQGTGGFYGYTF.

This sequence joins TRBV6-1 and TRBJ1-5; D not resolved. The V and J ends lost 0 bases and 4 bases respectively, with 7 bases between them. Germline V gene lookup returns CDR1 MNHNS and CDR2 SASEGT. The CDR3 length is 14 residues. The CDR3 nucleotides read TGTGCCAGCAGTGAAGCTGCGGCAAATCAGCCCCAGCATTTT. It yields the protein CASSEAAANQPQHF.

Only a few counts were recorded for this clone. The chain recombines TRBV5-5 with TRBJ1-5; 9 nucleotides line up with TRBD1. The CDR3 consists of 14 residues. Germline V gene lookup returns CDR1 SGHKS and CDR2 YYEKEE (reference sequence). J was trimmed by 7 bases and V by 6 bases; bases with no gene match: 8. The CDR3 bases are TGTGCCAGCACCTTTACAGGGGGCAGGCAGCCCCAGCATTTT. Residues: CASTFTGGRQPQHF.

This clone is a singleton in its sample. The chain links TRBV7-9 to TRBJ2-7; maybe TRBD2 (5 bases). Trimming removed 1 base at V and 7 bases at J, with 11 bases between. There are 13 residues in the CDR3. CDR1 is SEHNR and CDR2 is FQNEAQ in the germline V gene (reference sequence). The CDR3 DNA reads TGTGCCAGCAGCTTAGGTACTAGGGAAGAGCAGTACTTC. Residues: CASSLGTREEQYF. The full variable domain, with the rest looked up from reference TRBV7-9 and TRBJ2-7, is DTGVSQNPRHKITKRGQNVTFRCDPISEHNRLYWYRQTLGQGPEFLTYFQNEAQLEKSRLLSDRFSAERPKGSFSTLEIQRTEQGDSAMYLCASSLGTREEQYFGPGTRLTVT.

The chain combines TRBV19 with TRBJ2-7; TRBD1 is a possible D gene (5 bases). V shed 3 bases and J shed 1 base, with 13 bases lying between them. CDR1 LNHDA and CDR2 SQIVND come from the germline V gene (reference sequence). This CDR3 region has 15 residues. The CDR3 spells CASSMWGHGSYEQYF. The CDR3 nucleotides are TGTGCCAGTAGTATGTGGGGCCATGGTTCCTACGAGCAGTACTTC.

This clone was seen only a few times. CDR3: CATSRTGRTGELFF. The CDR3, as DNA: TGTGCCACCAGTAGAACAGGGCGAACCGGGGAGCTGTTTTTT. The V call is TRBV24-1, the J call TRBJ2-2; possible D gene TRBD1, 6 bases. The germline gives CDR1 KGHDR, CDR2 SFDVKD. The CDR3 is 14 residues long. V lost 6 bases, J lost 5 bases, and 12 bases lay in between.

CDR3 region: CASSRRGGQPYEQYF. As DNA, the CDR3 is TGTGCCAGCAGTAGGAGGGGGGGGCAGCCCTACGAGCAGTACTTC. The chain joins TRBV2 to TRBJ2-7; the D gene is possibly TRBD2 (7 bases). This CDR3 has 15 residues. Germline V gene sequence: CDR1 SNHLY, CDR2 FYNNEI. Trimming left V 5 bases short and J 2 bases short, with 16 bases between.

The chain uses TRBV11-3 and TRBJ2-1, with 8 bases fitting TRBD1. Germline-derived CDR1 and CDR2 are SGHNT and YENEEA. The CDR3 covers 14 residues. With V trimmed by 4 bases and J by 9 bases, 8 bases remained unmatched. CDR3 nucleotide sequence: TGTGCCAGCAGCTCCCAGGGGGCGCGGCTTGAGCAGTTCTTC. This gives the protein CASSSQGARLEQFF.

This clone occurred once. The gene calls are TRBV6-5 and TRBJ2-3; TRBD2 agrees at 8 bases. The CDR3 length is 13 residues. The V and J ends lost 8 bases and 3 bases, in that order; junction bases with no gene match: 4. Germline assignment: CDR1 MNHEY and CDR2 SVGAGI. CDR3 DNA sequence: TGTGCCAGCGGGGTAGCGGGGACAGATACGCAGTATTTT. Translating gives CASGVAGTDTQYF.

This clone was counted once. J is TRBJ1-2 and V is TRBV14; D unresolved. This CDR3 comprises 14 residues. V was shortened by 0 bases and J by 4 bases, with 9 bases between the two germline ends. Germline CDR1 reads SGHDN; CDR2 reads FVKESK. CDR3 region: CASSQDALGYGYTF. The CDR3, as DNA: TGTGCCAGCAGCCAAGATGCGCTAGGCTATGGCTACACCTTC.